Following are 26 T cell receptor beta chains from one sample sequenced in a study of Ad26.COV2.S vaccination and SARS-CoV-2 variants. Sample treatment: around 19 received Ad26.COV2.S at low or high dose, single or two shots; 5 received placebo; per-sample allocation not given. Samples were taken on day 63 after the first vaccine or placebo injection. Sequencing was performed with immunoSEQ multiplex PCR; in TCRdb, only in-frame clones are kept and a portion is missing. The repertoire has about 260,000 clones, 87% of them found once; the top ten carry less than 3.5%. This specimen consisted of peripheral blood, obtained in a trial of Ad26.COV2.S vaccine versus placebo. Receptor source: a person between 18 and 65 years old who received the Ad26.COV2.S COVID-19 vaccine or a placebo.

The V and J genes are TRBV12-3 or TRBV12-4 and TRBJ1-1; D possibly corresponds to TRBD1 (5 bases). The CDR3 consists of 13 residues. V lost 1 base and J 4 bases, leaving 7 bases between the germline ends. CDR3 DNA sequence: TGTGCCAGCAGTTTAGGAGGGGCCACTGAAGCTTTCTTT. Its protein is CASSLGGATEAFF.

The J gene is TRBJ1-1, the V gene TRBV3-1 (or the pseudogene TRBV3-2); D possibly corresponds to TRBD1 (5 bases). V was clipped by 2 bases and J by 2 bases, with 15 bases between them. CDR1 is LGHDT, CDR2 YNNKEL, per germline (reference sequence). The CDR3 runs to 16 residues. The CDR3 nucleotides read TGTGCCAGCAGCCAATATGACAGAAGATATAACACTGAAGCTTTCTTT. Residues: CASSQYDRRYNTEAFF.

The genes are TRBV29-1 and TRBJ2-2; no clear D gene. Germline lookup yields CDR1 SQVTM and CDR2 ANQGSEA. CDR3 length: 14 amino acids. V shed 4 bases and J shed 4 bases, with 13 bases lying between them. The CDR3 loop reads CSVVPGWSTGELFF. DNA for the CDR3: TGCAGCGTTGTTCCCGGGTGGTCCACCGGGGAGCTGTTTTTT.

This clone appeared once. The gene calls are TRBV5-8 and TRBJ1-4; D unresolved. In germline, CDR1 is SGHTS, CDR2 YDEGEE. Trimming cost V 4 bases and J 7 bases, with 20 bases left between them. This CDR3 comprises 16 residues. The CDR3 is CASSPETDLSPEKLFF. The CDR3 DNA reads as TGTGCCAGCAGCCCGGAAACCGACTTAAGCCCTGAAAAACTGTTTTTT.

This clone was picked up a small number of times. V usage is TRBV5-4 and J usage is TRBJ2-3; D may correspond to TRBD1 or TRBD2 (6 bases each). V lost 2 bases, J lost 2 bases, and 15 bases lay in between. Germline V gives CDR1 SGHNT, CDR2 YYREEE (reference sequence). The CDR3 spans 16 residues. CDR3 loop: CASSLRGTFYTDTQYF. CDR3 bases: TGTGCCAGCAGCTTAAGGGGGACTTTTTACACAGATACGCAGTATTTT.

The CDR3 reads CASSLVGTGVLVGGYTF. The CDR3 DNA sequence: TGTGCCAGCAGTTTAGTCGGGACAGGGGTATTGGTTGGGGGCTACACCTTC. The chain uses TRBV27 and TRBJ1-2; 10 nucleotides line up with TRBD1. This CDR3 spans 17 amino acids. The V segment lost 2 bases and the J segment 8 bases; nucleotides outside the gene matches: 14. Germline V gene lookup returns CDR1 MNHEY and CDR2 SMNVEV (reference sequence).

The chain couples TRBV4-3 to TRBJ2-1, with D perhaps matching TRBD1 (5 bases). V lost 5 bases to trimming and J lost 4 bases, with 12 bases between them. Per the germline V gene, CDR1 is LGHNA and CDR2 is YSLEER. This CDR3 has 14 amino acids. The CDR3: CASSKGAVYNEQFF. CDR3 nucleotides: TGCGCCAGCAGCAAAGGGGCGGTATACAATGAGCAGTTCTTC.

V usage is TRBV10-3 and J usage is TRBJ2-2; D not certain. Germline values: CDR1 ENHRY, CDR2 SYGVKD. V dropped 0 bases and J dropped 7 bases, with 12 bases sitting between them. The CDR3 contains 15 residues. The CDR3 DNA sequence: TGTGCCATCAGTGAGTCGGGCCTTAGTCTCGGGGAGCTGTTTTTT. This encodes CAISESGLSLGELFF.

The chain joins TRBV7-9 to TRBJ2-2, with TRBD2 matching 9 bases. After removal of 5 bases from V and 7 bases from J, the junction contained 11 bases not matched to a gene. The CDR3 length is 16 residues. Germline V CDR1 and CDR2: SEHNR, FQNEAQ (reference sequence). The chain's CDR3 is CASSPWTSVNDGELFF. CDR3 DNA sequence: TGTGCCAGCAGCCCTTGGACTAGCGTAAATGACGGGGAGCTGTTTTTT.

This chain joins TRBV7-2 and TRBJ2-6; D remains unclear. Germline loops: CDR1 SGHTA, CDR2 FQGNSA. This CDR3 comprises 15 residues. With 1 base removed from V and 1 base from J, the gap between germline ends came to 5 bases. For the CDR3, the DNA is TGTGCCAGCAGCTTAGAGAGTTCTGGGGCCAACGTCCTGACTTTC. Its protein product is CASSLESSGANVLTF.

This clone was counted a single time. J is TRBJ2-2 and V is TRBV12-3 or TRBV12-4; 8 nucleotides agree with TRBD2. This CDR3 has 13 amino acids. Trimming cost V 8 bases and J 6 bases; bases outside gene matches: 5. The CDR3 spells CASSGLVAGELFF. CDR3 sequence (DNA): TGTGCCAGCTCGGGACTAGTCGCCGGGGAGCTGTTTTTT.

CDR3 DNA sequence: TGTGCCAGCAGCTTAGGGGGGGGTAAGCCCCAGCATTTT. Protein: CASSLGGGKPQHF. This chain joins TRBV7-8 and TRBJ1-5; TRBD1 might be the D (5 bases). CDR1 is SGHVS, CDR2 FQNEAQ, per germline. Trimming stripped 1 base from V and 8 bases from J, with 9 bases between. This CDR3 has 13 residues.

The chain couples TRBV6-2 or TRBV6-3 to TRBJ1-2; D gene unclear. Trimming stripped 3 bases from V and 4 bases from J, with 15 bases between. Germline V gene lookup returns CDR1 MNHEY and CDR2 SVGEGT. The CDR3 has 15 amino acids. CDR3 protein: CASSYPGLFFYGYTF. The CDR3 DNA reads as TGTGCCAGCAGTTATCCCGGACTCTTTTTCTATGGCTACACCTTC.

The V call is TRBV19, the J call TRBJ2-6, with 7 nucleotides matching TRBD1. CDR1 LNHDA and CDR2 SQIVND come from the germline V gene (reference sequence). CDR3 size: 15 residues. Trimming removed 9 bases from V and 0 bases from J; junction bases left unmatched: 5. DNA of the CDR3: TGTGCCAGCCACAGGGGTAGCTCTGGGGCCAACGTCCTGACTTTC. Its protein product is CASHRGSSGANVLTF.

The chain couples TRBV7-9 to TRBJ1-1; perhaps TRBD1 as D (5 bases). V lost 5 bases and J lost 4, with 11 bases in between. CDR3 size: 13 residues. The germline gives CDR1 SEHNR, CDR2 FQNEAQ (reference sequence). CDR3 in amino acids: CASSATGSTEAFF. The CDR3 DNA reads as TGTGCCAGCAGCGCTACAGGATCCACTGAAGCTTTCTTT. The whole variable domain, filled in from reference TRBV7-9 and TRBJ1-1, reads DTGVSQNPRHKITKRGQNVTFRCDPISEHNRLYWYRQTLGQGPEFLTYFQNEAQLEKSRLLSDRFSAERPKGSFSTLEIQRTEQGDSAMYLCASSATGSTEAFFGQGTRLTVV.

V usage is TRBV30 and J usage is TRBJ1-3, with 9 positions matching TRBD1. Unmatched junction bases numbered 5, after V lost 0 bases and J lost 2 bases. CDR3 length: 16 residues. Germline CDR1 GTSNPN, CDR2 SVGIG (reference sequence). The CDR3 protein is CAWSVTRTGAGNTIYF. CDR3 DNA sequence: TGTGCCTGGAGTGTAACCCGGACAGGGGCTGGAAACACCATATATTTT.

The chain has TRBV24-1 and TRBJ2-1, with 10 bases matching TRBD2. J lost 4 bases, V lost 4 bases, and 3 bases had no gene match. Per germline, CDR1 KGHDR and CDR2 SFDVKD. The CDR3 contains 15 residues. The CDR3 reads CATSESGRGYNEQFF. The CDR3, as DNA: TGTGCCACCAGTGAAAGCGGGAGGGGGTACAATGAGCAGTTCTTC.

V usage is TRBV7-2 and J usage is TRBJ2-3; TRBD2 matches at 8 bases. The CDR3 has 15 residues. With 5 bases clipped from V and 5 bases from J, the junction kept 9 bases outside the gene matches. The V gene's germline CDR1 is SGHTA and CDR2 FQGNSA. CDR3 DNA: TGTGCCAGCAGCCCCTCGGCGGGAGGCGGAGATACGCAGTATTTT. This encodes CASSPSAGGGDTQYF.

This clone appeared a single time. The chain links TRBV2 to TRBJ2-1, with D perhaps TRBD1 or TRBD2 (5 bases each). The V end was cut by 6 bases, the J end by 10 bases, with 13 bases between. The CDR3 has 12 residues. Looked up from germline, CDR1 is SNHLY and CDR2 is FYNNEI. The CDR3 nucleotides are TGTGCCAGCAGCCCCAAGGGGAGCGAGCAGTTCTTC. Translated: CASSPKGSEQFF.

The chain carries TRBV28 and TRBJ1-4, with 9 positions matching TRBD1. Trimming at V came to 5 bases and at J to 5 bases, leaving 3 bases not matched to a gene. The CDR3 consists of 14 residues. Germline CDR1 reads MDHEN; CDR2 reads SYDVKM. Here the CDR3 reads CASSLTGGNEKLFF. CDR3 nucleotides: TGTGCCAGCAGTCTCACAGGGGGCAATGAAAAACTGTTTTTT. Drawing the rest from reference TRBV28 and TRBJ1-4, the complete variable domain is DVKVTQSSRYLVKRTGEKVFLECVQDMDHENMFWYRQDPGLGLRLIYFSYDVKMKEKGDIPEGYSVSREKKERFSLILESASTNQTSMYLCASSLTGGNEKLFFGSGTQLSVL.

The rearrangement uses TRBV6-5 and TRBJ2-2; 9 nucleotides agree with TRBD1. This CDR3 is built from 15 residues. Trimming cost V 6 bases and J 2 bases; bases outside gene matches: 4. Germline V gives CDR1 MNHEY, CDR2 SVGAGI. Here the CDR3 reads CASSRTGVNTGELFF. DNA for the CDR3: TGTGCCAGCAGCCGGACAGGGGTCAACACCGGGGAGCTGTTTTTT.

The rearrangement uses TRBV7-8 and TRBJ2-5; D may match TRBD1 or TRBD2 (7 bases each). CDR3 length: 14 residues. CDR1 and CDR2 from the germline V gene are SGHVS and FQNEAQ. V was clipped by 2 bases and J by 2 bases, with 9 bases between them. CDR3 DNA sequence: TGTGCCAGCAGCTTACAGGGGGGGCAAGAGACCCAGTACTTC. Translated: CASSLQGGQETQYF. The variable domain in full, with the rest retrieved from reference TRBV7-8 and TRBJ2-5, is GAGVSQSPRYKVAKRGQDVALRCDPISGHVSLFWYQQALGQGPEFLTYFQNEAQLDKSGLPSDRFFAERPEGSVSTLKIQRTQQEDSAVYLCASSLQGGQETQYFGPGTRLLVL.

The chain is built from TRBV27 and TRBJ2-2; no definite D call. V lost 3 bases and J lost 8, with 13 bases in between. This CDR3 is built from 14 residues. Per the germline V gene, CDR1 is MNHEY and CDR2 is SMNVEV (reference sequence). In DNA, the CDR3 is TGTGCCAGCAGTTTTGGTTCAGAAGGTGGGGAGCTGTTTTTT. Protein sequence: CASSFGSEGGELFF.

The rearrangement links TRBV7-2 to TRBJ2-4, with D unresolved. V was trimmed by 1 base and J by 0 bases, leaving 13 bases between them. The germline V gene has CDR1 SGHTA and CDR2 FQGNSA. The CDR3 has 17 residues. CDR3 sequence reads: CASSLDMAVLAKNIQYF. The CDR3 DNA sequence: TGTGCCAGCAGCTTAGATATGGCCGTGCTAGCCAAAAACATTCAGTACTTC.

The V gene is TRBV2, the J gene TRBJ1-4, with D possibly TRBD1 on 5 matching bases. V was pared by 4 bases and J by 7 bases, with 10 bases between. This CDR3 is built from 13 residues. In germline, CDR1 is SNHLY, CDR2 FYNNEI. In nucleotides, the CDR3 is TGTGCCAGCAGTGGTGTAAGGGGTGAAAAACTGTTTTTT. It is translated as CASSGVRGEKLFF.

The sample holds a few counts of this clone. The rearrangement links TRBV5-6 to TRBJ1-5; D remains ambiguous. Germline V CDR1 and CDR2: SGHDT, YYEEEE. Trimming stripped 0 bases from V and 4 bases from J, with 2 bases between. CDR3 length: 12 amino acids. CDR3 region: CASSLDNQPQHF. The CDR3 DNA reads TGTGCCAGCAGCTTGGATAATCAGCCCCAGCATTTT.